The 30 T cell receptor beta chains reported below all come from one sample, sequenced in a study of human T cells and chemical hapten exposure. Time point in this sample: pre-sensitization, week 0. Regarding treatment: therapeutic diphenylcyclopropenone sensitization with weekly scalp DPC. Using its own MiXCR run on the RACE reads, TCRdb lists one record per CDR3 protein. The data contain roughly 380,000 distinct CDR3 sequences, less than 6.5% of them singletons. The material was whole blood, obtained in connection with sensitization to the hapten diphenylcyclopropenone (DPC). The receptors here all came from a woman in her forties or fifties with alopecia areata. Some clones in this sample may be carry-over from other donors' samples.

The sample holds many counts of this clonotype. This chain uses TRBV2 with TRBJ1-5; D may be TRBD1 (5 bases). The CDR3 contains 16 residues. Germline V gene lookup returns CDR1 SNHLY and CDR2 FYNNEI. V was trimmed by 5 bases and J by 2 bases, leaving 16 bases between them. CDR3 DNA sequence: TGTGCCAGCAGTTCGCTCGTGGGGGGGGGCAATCAGCCCCAGCATTTT. This encodes CASSSLVGGGNQPQHF.

The CDR3: CASSQEDRRPSTDTQYF. CDR3 nucleotide sequence: TGCGCCAGCAGCCAAGAAGACCGACGGCCGAGCACAGATACGCAGTATTTT. The chain carries TRBV4-1 and TRBJ2-3, with D hard to call. CDR3 length equals 17 residues. Germline V gives CDR1 MGHRA, CDR2 YSYEKL. The ends were cut back, 0 bases at V and 0 bases at J, with 13 bases in the middle.

The table lists this clonotype with many counts. The chain recombines TRBV27 with TRBJ2-7; TRBD1 matches 9 bases. This CDR3 has 14 residues. V lost 3 bases and J lost 5; bases outside the gene matches: 5. Per the germline V gene, CDR1 is MNHEY and CDR2 is SMNVEV (reference sequence). The CDR3 is CASSFRDRDNEQYF. CDR3 in DNA: TGTGCCAGCAGTTTCCGGGACAGGGATAACGAGCAGTACTTC.

The rearrangement joins TRBV5-5 to TRBJ2-1; D possibly corresponds to TRBD2 (6 bases). The CDR3 extends over 14 amino acids. Trimming removed 0 bases from V and 7 bases from J, with 11 bases in between. Germline V gene lookup returns CDR1 SGHKS and CDR2 YYEKEE (reference sequence). CDR3 amino acids: CASSLEEGRNEQFF. In nucleotides, the CDR3 is TGTGCCAGCAGCTTGGAGGAGGGGAGGAATGAGCAGTTCTTC.

The chain joins TRBV2 to TRBJ1-2; 11 bases match TRBD1. The CDR3 spans 13 residues. The germline gives CDR1 SNHLY, CDR2 FYNNEI. V dropped 6 bases and J dropped 8; count of bases not matched to a gene: 5. CDR3 nucleotides: TGTGCCAGCAGATCGGACAGGGGGCTGGGCTACACCTTC. Amino acid sequence: CASRSDRGLGYTF.

This clonotype was seen many times. The CDR3 DNA sequence: TGTGCCAGCAGTCCCCTCTGGGGGGAGGGCCACAATGAGCAGTTCTTC. It is translated as CASSPLWGEGHNEQFF. The chain links TRBV12-3 or TRBV12-4 to TRBJ2-1; TRBD2 agrees at 7 bases. The CDR3 covers 16 residues. The V gene end was trimmed by 5 bases and the J gene end by 5 bases; junction bases not matched to a gene: 12.

This clonotype was seen at least ten times. The chain recombines TRBV20-1 with TRBJ1-4; D perhaps matches TRBD1 (6 bases). This CDR3 region has 15 residues. CDR1 and CDR2 from the germline V gene are DFQATT and SNEGSKA (reference sequence). Between the trimmed V and J ends, which lost 1 base and 7 bases, there was a span of 16 bases. The CDR3 sequence: CSARGADRLGEKLFF. CDR3 coding DNA: TGCAGTGCTAGAGGGGCGGACAGACTAGGTGAAAAACTGTTTTTT.

This clonotype was seen at least ten times. The rearrangement joins TRBV20-1 to TRBJ2-3, with D perhaps TRBD1 (6 bases). This CDR3 comprises 14 residues. Germline V gene sequence: CDR1 DFQATT, CDR2 SNEGSKA (reference sequence). V lost 2 bases and J lost 0, with 9 bases in between. CDR3 sequence: CSARQGLSTDTQYF. The CDR3 DNA is TGCAGTGCTAGACAGGGGCTTAGCACAGATACGCAGTATTTT.

The table lists this clonotype with many counts. The chain carries TRBV12-3 or TRBV12-4 and TRBJ1-5; D is uncertain. This CDR3 has 13 residues. Deletions cut 2 bases from V and 4 bases from J, with 6 bases between. The CDR3 DNA reads TGTGCCAGCAGTTTAAGGGTTAATCAGCCCCAGCATTTT. Protein product: CASSLRVNQPQHF.

This clonotype was seen a few times. The chain carries TRBV2 and TRBJ2-3; D is undetermined. Germline-derived CDR1 and CDR2 are SNHLY and FYNNEI. CDR3 length: 13 amino acids. The V end was cut by 7 bases, the J end by 3 bases, with 11 bases between. CDR3 protein: CASKPAVTDTQYF. Written as DNA, the CDR3 is TGTGCCAGCAAGCCGGCGGTTACAGATACGCAGTATTTT.

The sample holds a few counts of this clonotype. The chain joins TRBV29-1 to TRBJ2-5; 11 bases are a match to TRBD2. The V gene's germline CDR1 is SQVTM and CDR2 ANQGSEA. J lost 5 bases, V lost 4 bases, and 9 bases had no gene match. This CDR3 is 15 amino acids long. CDR3 nucleotide sequence: TGCAGCGTTGGAGGTAGCGGGGGGGCTGTGGAGACCCAGTACTTC. It codes for CSVGGSGGAVETQYF.

This clonotype was seen ten or more times. The chain has TRBV20-1 and TRBJ2-3; 12 nucleotides match TRBD2. V trimming: 3 bases; J trimming: 6 bases; junction bases outside the gene matches: 16. This CDR3 spans 18 amino acids. Germline lookup yields CDR1 DFQATT and CDR2 SNEGSKA (reference sequence). DNA of the CDR3: TGCAGTGCTAGCCTTCGGGAACTAGCGGGGGGCCCACCGGATACGCAGTATTTT. It codes for CSASLRELAGGPPDTQYF.

The chain couples TRBV7-9 to TRBJ2-1; D tentatively reads TRBD1 or TRBD2 (5 bases each). V lost 2 bases and J lost 6, with 8 bases in between. In germline, CDR1 is SEHNR, CDR2 FQNEAQ (reference sequence). This CDR3 has 13 residues. DNA of the CDR3: TGTGCCAGCAGCTTATCTGGGGGCAATGAGCAGTTCTTC. Amino acid sequence: CASSLSGGNEQFF.

This clonotype was observed many times. This chain joins TRBV7-9 and TRBJ2-3, with 9 nucleotides matching TRBD2. This CDR3 comprises 14 residues. J lost 6 bases, V lost 6 bases, and 7 bases had no gene match. The germline V gene encodes CDR1 SEHNR and CDR2 FQNEAQ (reference sequence). CDR3 in amino acids: CASRASGGMDTQYF. The CDR3 nucleotides read TGTGCCAGCAGGGCAAGCGGGGGGATGGATACGCAGTATTTT.

In this sample, this clonotype turned up many times. The chain couples TRBV28 to TRBJ2-3; TRBD2 might be the D (6 bases). The germline CDR1 and CDR2 sequences are MDHEN and SYDVKM. V was shortened by 3 bases and J by 2 bases, with 9 bases between the two germline ends. This CDR3 has 14 amino acids. The CDR3, as DNA: TGTGCCAGCAGTTTCCTAGCGCTCACAGATACGCAGTATTTT. Its protein product is CASSFLALTDTQYF. Based on the CDR3 plus reference TRBV28 and TRBJ2-3, the full variable domain is DVKVTQSSRYLVKRTGEKVFLECVQDMDHENMFWYRQDPGLGLRLIYFSYDVKMKEKGDIPEGYSVSREKKERFSLILESASTNQTSMYLCASSFLALTDTQYFGPGTRLTVL.

This clonotype appeared many times. V is TRBV6-5 and J is TRBJ2-6, with D uncertain. The V gene's germline CDR1 is MNHEY and CDR2 SVGAGI. The length of the CDR3 is 14 residues. V lost 7 bases and J lost 0, with 7 bases in between. The CDR3 DNA reads TGTGCCAGCACATCCAGCTCTGGGGCCAACGTCCTGACTTTC. Protein product: CASTSSSGANVLTF.

The sample holds many counts of this clonotype. The chain combines TRBV29-1 with TRBJ2-7; D may be TRBD2 (6 bases). The CDR3 has 12 residues. CDR1 and CDR2 (germline): SQVTM, ANQGSEA. V lost 7 bases and J lost 6, with 16 bases in between. As DNA, the CDR3 is TGCAGCGCCTCCCAGGTGGGGGGCGAGCAGTACTTC. Encoded protein: CSASQVGGEQYF.

The rearrangement joins TRBV7-2 to TRBJ2-2, with D hard to call. V dropped 4 bases and J dropped 0 bases, with 3 bases sitting between them. Per the germline V gene, CDR1 is SGHTA and CDR2 is FQGNSA. The CDR3 is made up of 13 amino acids. The CDR3 region is CASSSSNTGELFF. CDR3 sequence (DNA): TGTGCCAGCAGCTCGTCGAACACCGGGGAGCTGTTTTTT.

This chain uses TRBV20-1 with TRBJ2-7; D unresolved. Germline assignment: CDR1 DFQATT and CDR2 SNEGSKA (reference sequence). CDR3 length: 11 residues. The germline V and J ends were trimmed by 3 bases and 7 bases, with 10 bases remaining between them. The CDR3 spells CSARDFPEQYF. In nucleotides, the CDR3 is TGCAGTGCTAGGGATTTCCCAGAGCAGTACTTC.

This clonotype was recorded many times. This rearrangement joins TRBV29-1 to TRBJ2-1; D is unresolved. Deletions cut 6 bases from V and 7 bases from J, with 7 bases between. Germline V lookup: CDR1 SQVTM, CDR2 ANQGSEA. The CDR3 runs to 10 residues. CDR3 loop: CSVKHNEQFF. Written as DNA, the CDR3 is TGCAGCGTCAAGCATAATGAGCAGTTCTTC.

This clonotype was detected many times. The chain couples TRBV4-1 to TRBJ1-2, with TRBD1 matching 9 bases. Unmatched junction bases numbered 8, after V lost 2 bases and J lost 4 bases. Germline V gene data show CDR1 as MGHRA and CDR2 as YSYEKL. The CDR3 runs 16 residues. The DNA for the CDR3 is TGCGCCAGCAGCCAACCTTACAGGGGGCACCGCTATGGCTACACCTTC. It codes for CASSQPYRGHRYGYTF.

The sample holds many counts of this clonotype. The chain carries TRBV5-6 and TRBJ2-3; the match to TRBD2 covers 7 bases. CDR1 and CDR2 from the germline V gene are SGHDT and YYEEEE. This CDR3 is 15 amino acids long. J was trimmed by 3 bases and V by 6 bases; bases with no gene match: 10. The DNA of the CDR3 is TGTGCCAGCACCGCCGGGGGAGGGCCTACAGATACGCAGTATTTT. It translates to CASTAGGGPTDTQYF. Supplemented by reference TRBV5-6 and TRBJ2-3, the full variable domain reads DAGVTQSPTHLIKTRGQQVTLRCSPKSGHDTVSWYQQALGQGPQFIFQYYEEEERQRGNFPDRFSGHQFPNYSSELNVNALLLGDSALYLCASTAGGGPTDTQYFGPGTRLTVL.

The chain couples TRBV15 to TRBJ2-2, with 8 bases fitting TRBD2. The CDR3 is made up of 16 amino acids. In germline, CDR1 is LNHNV, CDR2 YYDKDF (reference sequence). J was trimmed by 6 bases and V by 0 bases; bases with no gene match: 6. The chain's CDR3 is CATSRDPPAGAGELFF. In nucleotides, the CDR3 is TGTGCCACCAGCAGAGATCCTCCAGCGGGAGCCGGGGAGCTGTTTTTT.

This clonotype occurred a few times. This chain links TRBV7-8 with TRBJ2-3; D ambiguous. CDR1 and CDR2 from the germline V gene are SGHVS and FQNEAQ. The CDR3 sequence is 14 residues long. V shed 7 bases and J shed 3 bases, with 14 bases lying between them. CDR3 coding DNA: TGTGCCAGCACCCCGCGTTGGGCGACAGATACGCAGTATTTT. Translation: CASTPRWATDTQYF.

This clonotype was counted a few times. J is TRBJ1-1 and V is TRBV6-1; D is possibly TRBD1 (6 bases). Germline CDR1 and CDR2: MNHNS and SASEGT. This CDR3 comprises 15 residues. V was clipped by 2 bases and J by 2 bases, with 12 bases between them. The CDR3 DNA reads TGTGCCAGCAGTGAACGGGTGGACAGCAACACTGAAGCTTTCTTT. Encoded protein: CASSERVDSNTEAFF.

This clonotype showed up many times. The rearrangement links TRBV28 to TRBJ2-7, with 8 bases aligning to TRBD2. The CDR3 is 14 amino acids. Unmatched junction bases numbered 5, after V lost 6 bases and J lost 1 base. Germline V gene lookup returns CDR1 MDHEN and CDR2 SYDVKM. The CDR3 region is CASSPTSASYEQYF. The DNA for the CDR3 is TGTGCCAGCAGCCCGACTAGCGCTTCCTACGAGCAGTACTTC.

The V call is TRBV20-1, the J call TRBJ2-4; D perhaps matches TRBD2 (7 bases). Deletions cut 4 bases from V and 3 bases from J, with 16 bases between. Germline-derived CDR1 and CDR2 are DFQATT and SNEGSKA (reference sequence). This CDR3 has 15 residues. The CDR3 DNA follows: TGCAGTGCTATGAGGGGGGGAGGCAGCAAAAACATTCAGTACTTC. It translates to CSAMRGGGSKNIQYF.

This clonotype was counted only a few times. The chain has TRBV10-3 and TRBJ2-3, with D tentatively TRBD1 or TRBD2 (5 bases each). The germline V gene has CDR1 ENHRY and CDR2 SYGVKD. Trimming pared 11 bases from V and 5 bases from J, leaving 23 bases between. There are 15 residues in the CDR3. As DNA, the CDR3 is TGTGCCGTCTACTCCGGGACCGCGTTAGGAGATACGCAGTATTTT. Amino acid sequence: CAVYSGTALGDTQYF.

This clonotype has ten or more counts. The chain is built from TRBV5-6 and TRBJ2-7; no clear D gene. The CDR3 has 12 amino acids. Trimming removed 0 bases at V and 2 bases at J, with 3 bases between. Germline CDR1 is SGHDT and CDR2 is YYEEEE. CDR3 residues: CASSLVPYEQYF. In DNA, the CDR3 is TGTGCCAGCAGCTTGGTCCCCTACGAGCAGTACTTC.

This clonotype was recorded a few times. The chain employs TRBV4-2 and TRBJ1-6; 8 positions match TRBD1. Looked up from germline, CDR1 is LGHNA and CDR2 is YNFKEQ. The CDR3 consists of 17 residues. The ends lost 0 bases at V and 5 bases at J; junction bases unmatched: 6. CDR3 protein: CASSQDKDRANNSPLHF. DNA for the CDR3: TGTGCCAGCAGCCAAGATAAGGACAGGGCAAATAATTCACCCCTCCACTTT.